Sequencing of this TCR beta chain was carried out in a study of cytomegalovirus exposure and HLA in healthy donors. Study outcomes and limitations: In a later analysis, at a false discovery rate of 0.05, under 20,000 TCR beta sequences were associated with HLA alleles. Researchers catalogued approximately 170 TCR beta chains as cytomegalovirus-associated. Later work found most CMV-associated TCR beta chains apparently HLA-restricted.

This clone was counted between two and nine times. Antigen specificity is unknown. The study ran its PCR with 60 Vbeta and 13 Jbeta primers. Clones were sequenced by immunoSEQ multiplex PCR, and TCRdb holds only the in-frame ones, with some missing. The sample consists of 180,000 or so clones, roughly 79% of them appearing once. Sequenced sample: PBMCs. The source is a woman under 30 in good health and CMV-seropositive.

The CDR3 DNA is TGTGCCAGCAGCGCAGGGAGGTTGCTGGACGAGAACACTGAAGCTTTCTTT. This translates into CASSAGRLLDENTEAFF. The rearrangement joins TRBV9 to TRBJ1-1; perhaps TRBD1 as D (5 bases). The CDR3 is made up of 17 amino acids. Germline CDR1 reads SGDLS; CDR2 reads YYNGEE. The V end was cut by 3 bases, the J end by 1 base, with 19 bases between.